The clone carrying this TCR beta chain was detected only once. The germline gives CDR1 MNHNS, CDR2 SASEGT. The CDR3 extends over 14 amino acids. Trimming stripped 6 bases from V and 0 bases from J, with 8 bases between. These data are taken from a study of shared clonotypes between healthy human individuals. The data were produced by immunoSEQ multiplex PCR, yet TCRdb's version contains in-frame clones alone and is incomplete. This sample has about 2.3 million clones, with 85% to 95% found just once. The receptor's source is a man between 18 and 29 years old in good health. Some clones in this sample may be carry-over from other donors' samples. Sequenced material: naive CD4+ T cells from PBMCs. The subset is: CD45RA+ positively selected. The chain combines TRBV6-1 with TRBJ1-4; D call uncertain. CDR3 residues: CASRRLTTNEKLFF. Here the CDR3 DNA reads TGTGCCAGCAGAAGGCTTACAACTAATGAAAAACTGTTTTTT.